The clone carrying this TCR beta chain has more than one count but fewer than ten. TCRdb analysed the RT-PCR reads with MiXCR anew, one entry per CDR3 protein. Among 150,000 to 250,000 distinct CDR3 sequences listed, 35% to 50% were seen once. V lost 5 bases and J 2 bases, leaving 8 bases between the germline ends. This CDR3 is built from 13 residues. Germline V gene data show CDR1 as MNHNY and CDR2 as SVGAGI (reference sequence). The data were taken from a study of patients and donors after allogeneic stem cell transplantation. Source material: blood, either unsorted or a sorted T cell fraction (not recorded which). The receptor's source is a human donor who was either an allogeneic HSCT recipient or a stem cell or donor lymphocyte infusion donor (not recorded which). It is not recorded whose cells these are; they may come from a transplant donor. The rearrangement uses TRBV6-6 and TRBJ2-3; D uncertain. The CDR3 loop reads CASSDDTTDTQYF. The CDR3 nucleotides are TGTGCCAGCAGTGATGATACCACAGATACGCAGTATTTT.